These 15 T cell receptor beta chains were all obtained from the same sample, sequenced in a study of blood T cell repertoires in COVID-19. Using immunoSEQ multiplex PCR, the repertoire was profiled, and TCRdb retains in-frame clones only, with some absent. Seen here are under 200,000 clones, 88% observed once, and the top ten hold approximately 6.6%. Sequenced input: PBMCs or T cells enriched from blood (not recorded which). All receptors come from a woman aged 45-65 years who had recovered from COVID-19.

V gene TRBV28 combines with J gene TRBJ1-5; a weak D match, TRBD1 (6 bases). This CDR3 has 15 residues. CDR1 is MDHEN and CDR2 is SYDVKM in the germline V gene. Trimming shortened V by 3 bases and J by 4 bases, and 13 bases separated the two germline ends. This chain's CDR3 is CASSLGGAGNQPQHF. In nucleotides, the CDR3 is TGTGCCAGCAGTTTGGGGGGGGCAGGAAATCAGCCCCAGCATTTT.

This chain's CDR3 is CATSMGQGWDEQFF. CDR3 coding DNA: TGTGCCACCAGCATGGGACAGGGTTGGGATGAGCAGTTCTTC. V is TRBV15 and J is TRBJ2-1; the match to TRBD1 covers 9 bases. Trimming took 4 bases from V and 8 from J; bases not matched to a gene: 6. This CDR3 is built from 14 residues. CDR1 is LNHNV, CDR2 YYDKDF, per germline (reference sequence).

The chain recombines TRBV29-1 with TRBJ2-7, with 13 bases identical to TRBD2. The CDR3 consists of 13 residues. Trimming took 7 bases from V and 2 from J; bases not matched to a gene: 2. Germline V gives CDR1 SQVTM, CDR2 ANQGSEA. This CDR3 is CSAGLAGAYEQYF. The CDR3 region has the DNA TGCAGCGCCGGACTAGCGGGGGCCTACGAGCAGTACTTC.

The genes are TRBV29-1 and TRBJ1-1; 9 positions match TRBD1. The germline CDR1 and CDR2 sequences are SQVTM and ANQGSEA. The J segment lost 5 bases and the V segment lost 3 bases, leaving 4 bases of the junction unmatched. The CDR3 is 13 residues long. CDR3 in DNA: TGCAGCGTTGACCGGACAGGGGAGACTGAAGCTTTCTTT. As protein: CSVDRTGETEAFF.

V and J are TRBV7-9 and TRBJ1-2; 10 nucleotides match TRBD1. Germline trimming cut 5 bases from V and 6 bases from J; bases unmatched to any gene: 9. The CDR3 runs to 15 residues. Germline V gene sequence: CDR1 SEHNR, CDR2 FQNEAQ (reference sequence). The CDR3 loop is CASSLVGQGKNGYTF. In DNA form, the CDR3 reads TGTGCCAGCAGCCTGGTGGGACAGGGGAAGAATGGCTACACCTTC. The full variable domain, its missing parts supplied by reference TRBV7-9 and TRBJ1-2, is DTGVSQNPRHKITKRGQNVTFRCDPISEHNRLYWYRQTLGQGPEFLTYFQNEAQLEKSRLLSDRFSAERPKGSFSTLEIQRTEQGDSAMYLCASSLVGQGKNGYTFGSGTRLTVV.

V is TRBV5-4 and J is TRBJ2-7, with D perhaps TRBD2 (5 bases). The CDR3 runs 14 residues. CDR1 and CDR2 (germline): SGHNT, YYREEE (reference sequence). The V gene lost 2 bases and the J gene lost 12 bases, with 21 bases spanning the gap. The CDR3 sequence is CASSFWRSSPHWYF. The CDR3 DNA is TGTGCCAGCAGCTTTTGGCGGTCTAGCCCTCATTGGTACTTC.

DNA for the CDR3: TGTGCCAGCAGCTACAGACAGCTACCGAACACTGAAGCTTTCTTT. This translates into CASSYRQLPNTEAFF. The chain combines TRBV11-1 with TRBJ1-1, with a weak D call TRBD1 (5 bases). The CDR3 has 15 residues. From germline, CDR1 is SGHAT and CDR2 FQDESV (reference sequence). V was clipped by 4 bases and J by 1 base, with 13 bases between them.

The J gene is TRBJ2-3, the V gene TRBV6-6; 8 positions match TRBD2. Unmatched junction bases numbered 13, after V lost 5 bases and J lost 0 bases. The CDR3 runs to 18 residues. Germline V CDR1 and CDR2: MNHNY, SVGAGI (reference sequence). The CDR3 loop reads CASSPHDVRGASTDTQYF. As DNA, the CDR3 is TGTGCCAGCAGTCCGCACGACGTGCGGGGGGCTAGCACAGATACGCAGTATTTT.

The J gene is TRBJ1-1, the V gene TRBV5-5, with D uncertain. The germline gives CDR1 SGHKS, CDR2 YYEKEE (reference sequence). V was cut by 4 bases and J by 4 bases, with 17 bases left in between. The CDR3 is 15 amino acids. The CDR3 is CASSPEGFSGTEAFF. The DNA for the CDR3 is TGTGCCAGCAGCCCCGAGGGTTTTTCAGGCACTGAAGCTTTCTTT.

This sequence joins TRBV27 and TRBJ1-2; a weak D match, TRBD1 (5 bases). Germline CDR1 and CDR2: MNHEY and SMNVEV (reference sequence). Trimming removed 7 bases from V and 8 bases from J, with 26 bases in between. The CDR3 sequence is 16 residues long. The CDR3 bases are TGTGCCAGCAATAGCGGCGGGACGGCTTCCTCGGGGGGCTACACCTTC. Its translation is CASNSGGTASSGGYTF.

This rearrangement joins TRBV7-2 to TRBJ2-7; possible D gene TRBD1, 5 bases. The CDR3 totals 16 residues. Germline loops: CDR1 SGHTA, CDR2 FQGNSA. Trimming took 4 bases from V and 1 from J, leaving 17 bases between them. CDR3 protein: CASSSSGFRSSYEQYF. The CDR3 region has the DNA TGTGCCAGCAGCTCCTCAGGGTTCAGGAGTTCCTACGAGCAGTACTTC.

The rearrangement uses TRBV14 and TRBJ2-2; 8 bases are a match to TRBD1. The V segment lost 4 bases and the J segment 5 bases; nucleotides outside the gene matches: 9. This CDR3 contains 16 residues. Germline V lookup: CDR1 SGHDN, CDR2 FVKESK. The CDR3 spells CASSPMGQAGTGELFF. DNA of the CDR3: TGTGCCAGCAGCCCAATGGGACAGGCGGGGACCGGGGAGCTGTTTTTT.

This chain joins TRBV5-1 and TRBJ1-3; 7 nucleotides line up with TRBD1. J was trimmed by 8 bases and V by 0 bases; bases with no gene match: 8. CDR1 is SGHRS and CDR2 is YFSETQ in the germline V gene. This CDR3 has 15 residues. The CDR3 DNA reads TGCGCCAGCAGCTTGGTTGGGGACAGAGGACACACCATATATTTT. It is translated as CASSLVGDRGHTIYF.

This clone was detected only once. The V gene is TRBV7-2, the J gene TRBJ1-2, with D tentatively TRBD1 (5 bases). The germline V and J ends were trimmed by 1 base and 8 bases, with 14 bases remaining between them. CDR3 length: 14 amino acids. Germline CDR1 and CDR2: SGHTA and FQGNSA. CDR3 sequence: CASSLERAGGGYTF. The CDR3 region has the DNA TGTGCCAGCAGCTTAGAACGCGCCGGGGGAGGCTACACCTTC.

In nucleotides, the CDR3 is TGCAGTGCTAAGGGGGCAGGCGAGCAGTACTTC. Amino acid sequence: CSAKGAGEQYF. The chain joins TRBV20-1 to TRBJ2-7; 7 bases agree with TRBD1. The trim removed 4 bases at V and 6 bases at J, leaving 3 bases unmatched. Germline V lookup: CDR1 DFQATT, CDR2 SNEGSKA (reference sequence). This CDR3 comprises 11 residues.